The rows below give T cell receptor beta chains drawn from one sample of a study of cytomegalovirus exposure and HLA in healthy donors. Sequencing was performed with immunoSEQ multiplex PCR; in TCRdb, only in-frame clones are kept and a portion is missing. The sample consists of some 250,000 clones, approximately 82% of them appearing once. The source material was PBMCs. These receptors all come from a woman in her sixties in good health and CMV-seropositive. The CDR3 runs from the conserved cysteine through the conserved F or W. Each record gives: clone size, D gene, V gene, J gene, CDR3 DNA, CDR3 protein. A D gene is named only where the DNA matches it firmly. Clone sizes are given selectively: once, few, many, or a class where the clone is expanded.

few	TRBD1	TRBV19	TRBJ1-1	TGTGCCAGTAGTTTCCTTGACAGGGTTGAAGCTTTCTTT	CASSFLDRVEAFF
-	-	TRBV19	TRBJ1-1	TGTGCCAGTAGTATTTGGGCGAGGAACACTGAAGCTTTCTTT	CASSIWARNTEAFF
-	-	TRBV16	TRBJ1-2	TGTGCCAGCAGCCAATCGTGGCAGGGCTATGGCTACACCTTC	CASSQSWQGYGYTF
few	TRBD1	TRBV2	TRBJ1-6	TGTGCCAGCAGTGAAGGGGGACAGGGAAATTCACCCCTCCACTTT	CASSEGGQGNSPLHF
few	TRBD1	TRBV12-5	TRBJ1-2	TGTGCTGCTCCTACAGGGGATAATGGCTACACCTTC	CAAPTGDNGYTF
once	TRBD2	TRBV18	TRBJ2-1	TGTGCCAGCTCACTCGGGACTAGCGGGTACAATGAGCAGTTCTTC	CASSLGTSGYNEQFF
-	-	TRBV7-8	TRBJ2-3	TGTGCCAGCAGCCTATTTCTCACAGATACGCAGTATTTT	CASSLFLTDTQYF
-	TRBD2	TRBV10-3	TRBJ2-1	TGTGCCACGCGGACTAGCATCGAGGAGCAGTTCTTC	CATRTSIEEQFF
-	-	TRBV28	TRBJ1-4	TGTGCCAGCAGTTTTGTCGGACTCCCAGACCCTGCAACTAATGAAAAACTGTTTTTT	CASSFVGLPDPATNEKLFF
-	-	TRBV27	TRBJ1-1	TGTGCCAGCAGTTTGCAACAGGGATTTGAAGCTTTCTTT	CASSLQQGFEAFF
-	-	TRBV4-1	TRBJ2-1	TGCGCCAGCAGCCAAGAGGGATTAGCGGCGAGGGGCAATGAGCAGTTCTTC	CASSQEGLAARGNEQFF
-	-	TRBV7-8	TRBJ2-7	TGTGCCAGCAGCTCCGGACAGACCTACGAGCAGTACTTC	CASSSGQTYEQYF
-	TRBD2	TRBV25-1	TRBJ2-7	TGTGCCAGCAGTCCCCGGGGGGTGATAGGGATTAGCTCCTACGAGCAGTACTTC	CASSPRGVIGISSYEQYF
-	-	TRBV7-9	TRBJ1-2	TGTTCCAGCAGCCTACCAGGGCTTTATGGCTACACCTTC	CSSSLPGLYGYTF
-	TRBD2	TRBV6-1	TRBJ2-1	TGTGCCAGCAGTGAAAACGCTTTGGCGGGAGGGCCCAATGAGCAGTTCTTC	CASSENALAGGPNEQFF
-	TRBD1	TRBV28	TRBJ2-7	TGTGCCAGCAGTCTCCAGTTTCGGGGTAACAGGGGCGAGCAGTACTTC	CASSLQFRGNRGEQYF
-	-	TRBV11-3	TRBJ2-7	TGTGCCAGCAGCTTAAGGACAGTAGCCTACGAGCAGTACTTC	CASSLRTVAYEQYF
-	TRBD1	TRBV29-1	TRBJ1-1	TGCAGCGTTGGCGCAGGGGGCTTGACTGAAGCTTTCTTT	CSVGAGGLTEAFF
-	-	TRBV5-1	TRBJ1-1	TGCGCCAGCAGCTTGGCTCCGGGAAGAGGAGCTTTCTTT	CASSLAPGRGAFF
-	-	TRBV6-1	TRBJ2-5	TGTGCCAGCAGTGGCAGGGGGGAGGTGACCCAGTACTTC	CASSGRGEVTQYF
once	-	TRBV10-3	TRBJ2-1	TGTGCCATCAGTGAGTCGATTTCCGACTACTTCATTCTGCGAGAGCAGTTCTTC	CAISESISDYFILREQFF
-	-	TRBV5-5	TRBJ1-2	TGTGCCAGCAGCAGAGGACAGCCTAACTATGGCTACACCTTC	CASSRGQPNYGYTF
-	TRBD1	TRBV2	TRBJ2-5	TGTGCCAGCAGGATGACAGGGGGATCGTACCAAGAGACCCAGTACTTC	CASRMTGGSYQETQYF
few	-	TRBV15	TRBJ2-7	TGTGCCACCAGCAGTAACAGGGTAAGCTACGAGCAGTACTTC	CATSSNRVSYEQYF
-	-	TRBV29-1	TRBJ2-7	TGCAGCGTTTTACAGCTCGGCGAGCAGTACTTC	CSVLQLGEQYF
-	-	TRBV5-1	TRBJ2-7	TGCGCCAGCAGTTATACTAGCCTGACCTACGAGCAGTACTTC	CASSYTSLTYEQYF
-	-	TRBV7-9	TRBJ2-2	TGTGCCAGCACACCGGGGACACAAGGCACCGGGGAGCTGTTTTTT	CASTPGTQGTGELFF
-	TRBD1	TRBV7-9	TRBJ1-4	TGTGCCAGCAGCCCGTCGACAGGGGTGAAAGGAAAACTGTTTTTT	CASSPSTGVKGKLFF
-	TRBD1	TRBV6-1	TRBJ2-3	TGTGCCAGCAGTGAGGCCAAGAGGACAGGGTGGAGGGATACGCAGTATTTT	CASSEAKRTGWRDTQYF
-	-	TRBV19	TRBJ1-5	TGTGCCAGTAGTATCGAGCTTAGACAGCCCCAGCATTTT	CASSIELRQPQHF
-	TRBD2	TRBV11-2	TRBJ2-3	TGTGCCAGCAACAAGTTCGGGGCTAGCGGGGAAGATACGCAGTATTTT	CASNKFGASGEDTQYF
few	TRBD1	TRBV2	TRBJ1-2	TGTGCCAGCAGCTTGGACAGGGCTGATGGCTACACCTTC	CASSLDRADGYTF
-	TRBD1	TRBV28	TRBJ1-2	TGTGCCAGCACTCTTCCGGGACAGGGAAACTATGGCTACACCTTC	CASTLPGQGNYGYTF
-	-	TRBV6-6	TRBJ1-1	TGTGCCTGTCAGGGGAACACTGAAGCTTTCTTT	CACQGNTEAFF
-	-	TRBV5-1	TRBJ2-5	TGCGCCAGCAGCACGGCGGGACAGTTACAAGAGACCCAGTACTTC	CASSTAGQLQETQYF